Listed below are T cell receptor beta chains from one sample, sequenced in a study of T-cell memory formation after mild COVID-19. TCRdb re-called the 5' RACE reads with MiXCR, one entry per CDR3 protein. This sample has about 160,000 distinct CDR3 sequences, with roughly 30% found just once. Sequencing was carried out using PBMCs or a T cell subset sorted from them (not recorded which). Receptors originate from an adult woman who had mild COVID-19 (a few samples of this study predate the infection). Cell type and time point are not known. Both conserved end residues are part of each CDR3. The D gene is left open where the match is weak. Only part of the rows carry a size: once, few, many, or a class if the clone is expanded.

TRBJ2-7,TRBV18,-,few,CASSPSRGYEQYF,TGTGCCAGCTCACCAAGCAGGGGCTACGAGCAGTACTTC
TRBJ1-2,TRBV18,-,-,CASYQTGHYGYTF,TGTGCCAGCTATCAGACAGGTCACTATGGCTACACCTTC
TRBJ2-2,TRBV2,TRBD1,-,CASRNRGWNTGELFF,TGTGCCAGCAGGAACAGGGGGTGGAACACCGGGGAGCTGTTTTTT
TRBJ2-1,TRBV12-3/TRBV12-4,-,-,CASSFWREVGNEQFF,TGTGCCAGCAGTTTTTGGAGGGAGGTCGGCAATGAGCAGTTCTTC
TRBJ2-1,TRBV12-3/TRBV12-4,-,-,CASTRSLRQFF,TGTGCCAGCACCCGGAGCCTAAGGCAGTTCTTC
TRBJ2-2,TRBV9,TRBD2,-,CASSLTSGSAGELFF,TGTGCCAGCAGCCTGACTAGCGGGAGTGCCGGGGAGCTGTTTTTT
TRBJ1-2,TRBV7-6,TRBD1,-,CASSSGTVVGGYTF,TGTGCCAGCAGCTCGGGGACAGTAGTTGGTGGCTACACCTTC
TRBJ2-7,TRBV6-1,TRBD1,-,CASSGQGYEQYF,TGTGCCAGCAGTGGACAGGGGTACGAGCAGTACTTC
TRBJ2-3,TRBV12-3/TRBV12-4,-,-,CASRRDRTSTDTQYF,TGTGCCAGCAGGAGAGACAGGACCAGCACAGATACGCAGTATTTT
TRBJ1-3,TRBV11-2,-,few,CASSFRDAGNTIYF,TGTGCCAGCAGCTTTCGGGACGCCGGAAACACCATATATTTT
TRBJ2-2,TRBV3-1,-,few,CASSQETTGELFF,TGTGCCAGCAGCCAAGAAACTACCGGGGAGCTGTTTTTT
TRBJ2-5,TRBV5-6,TRBD2,-,CASSLGGGRPQETQYF,TGTGCCAGCAGCCTCGGGGGCGGGAGGCCCCAAGAGACCCAGTACTTC
TRBJ1-2,TRBV4-1,-,-,CASSQEVIGQYYGYTF,TGCGCCAGCAGCCAAGAGGTTATAGGACAGTACTATGGCTACACCTTC
TRBJ2-3,TRBV6-1,-,-,CASSNTGPSTDTQYF,TGTGCCAGCAGTAATACCGGGCCTTCCACAGATACGCAGTATTTT
TRBJ2-1,TRBV20-1,TRBD1,-,CSATPTGGLGNEQFF,TGCAGTGCTACCCCAACAGGGGGCCTAGGGAATGAGCAGTTCTTC
TRBJ1-2,TRBV6-2/TRBV6-3,-,-,CASSYPPADRGYTF,TGTGCCAGCAGTTACCCCCCAGCCGATAGGGGCTACACCTTC
TRBJ2-1,TRBV7-6,-,-,CASSLVGQAVEQFF,TGTGCCAGCAGCTTAGTAGGGCAGGCCGTAGAGCAGTTCTTC
TRBJ2-2,TRBV24-1,-,-,CATAGGTTSNTGELFF,TGTGCCACCGCCGGGGGGACAACCTCGAACACCGGGGAGCTGTTTTTT
TRBJ2-7,TRBV10-3,TRBD2,-,CAISDPGLAAYEQYF,TGTGCCATCAGTGACCCGGGACTAGCCGCCTACGAGCAGTACTTC
TRBJ2-3,TRBV7-9,-,few,CASSLGGLLTDTQYF,TGTGCCAGCAGCTTAGGAGGTCTACTCACAGATACGCAGTATTTT
TRBJ2-7,TRBV7-2,-,-,CASSPRGTPKQYF,TGTGCCAGCAGCCCAAGGGGTACCCCCAAGCAGTACTTC
TRBJ2-1,TRBV7-2,-,-,CASSLEAGTTQNEQFF,TGTGCCAGCAGCTTAGAGGCAGGGACGACTCAGAATGAGCAGTTCTTC
TRBJ2-5,TRBV4-1,-,few,CASSQVEEETQYF,TGCGCCAGCAGCCAAGTCGAGGAAGAGACCCAGTACTTC
TRBJ2-4,TRBV20-1,-,-,CSARSLDSQWDIQYF,TGCAGTGCTAGGAGCCTGGACAGTCAGTGGGACATTCAGTACTTC
TRBJ2-7,TRBV3-1,-,few,CASSRQIASHTYEQYF,TGTGCCAGCAGCCGGCAGATAGCGTCCCATACCTACGAGCAGTACTTC
TRBJ2-1,TRBV27,TRBD1,-,CASSSGTAPYNEQFF,TGTGCCAGCAGTTCGGGGACAGCACCCTACAATGAGCAGTTCTTC
TRBJ2-5,TRBV20-1,TRBD1,once,CSASVQTGQGMKTQYF,TGCAGTGCTAGCGTCCAAACGGGACAGGGAATGAAGACCCAGTACTTC
TRBJ2-5,TRBV12-3/TRBV12-4,TRBD2,-,CASSLQRGAGETQYF,TGTGCCAGCAGTTTACAGCGGGGGGCCGGGGAGACCCAGTACTTC
TRBJ2-3,TRBV19,-,-,CASSRSGKSDTQYF,TGTGCCAGTAGTAGAAGCGGAAAGTCAGATACGCAGTATTTT
TRBJ1-3,TRBV30,TRBD1,-,CAWSLGQGRSIYF,TGTGCCTGGAGTCTAGGACAGGGAAGGTCCATATATTTT
TRBJ2-1,TRBV3-1,TRBD1,once,CASSQGNPQGAGSYNEQFF,TGTGCCAGCAGCCAGGGAAACCCGCAGGGGGCCGGCTCCTACAATGAGCAGTTCTTC
TRBJ2-7,TRBV6-2/TRBV6-3,-,few,CASGRSNSYEQYF,TGTGCCAGCGGGAGGTCCAACTCCTACGAGCAGTACTTC
TRBJ2-3,TRBV19,-,-,CASTPGGATDTQYF,TGTGCCAGTACACCCGGAGGGGCCACAGATACGCAGTATTTT
TRBJ1-2,TRBV5-1,-,-,CASSLDAGMNYGYTF,TGCGCCAGCAGCTTGGACGCAGGGATGAACTATGGCTACACCTTC
TRBJ2-1,TRBV11-2,-,-,CASSLDWGRNEQFF,TGTGCCAGCAGCTTAGATTGGGGACGCAATGAGCAGTTCTTC
TRBJ2-1,TRBV6-6,-,few,CASIRTATGARNEQFF,TGTGCCAGCATCCGCACGGCGACGGGGGCTCGCAATGAGCAGTTCTTC
TRBJ2-1,TRBV11-3,TRBD2,few,CASSLVGTSAEQFF,TGTGCCAGCAGCTTAGTCGGGACTAGCGCCGAGCAGTTCTTC
TRBJ1-1,TRBV7-5,-,-,CISVSEAPVGAAPEAFF,-
TRBJ2-1,TRBV9,TRBD2,few,CASSVISGRGWDEQFF,TGTGCCAGCAGCGTAATAAGCGGGAGGGGCTGGGATGAGCAGTTCTTC
TRBJ2-3,TRBV6-1,TRBD2,-,CASSGLAGADTQYF,TGTGCCAGCAGTGGACTAGCGGGAGCAGATACGCAGTATTTT
TRBJ2-7,TRBV5-1,-,-,CASSLAGDTYEQYF,TGCGCCAGCAGCTTGGCCGGGGACACTTACGAGCAGTACTTC
TRBJ2-7,TRBV13,-,-,CASSIRADFSYEQYF,TGTGCCAGCAGCATCAGGGCGGACTTTTCCTACGAGCAGTACTTC
TRBJ2-5,TRBV5-1,-,-,CASSLGASEETQYF,TGCGCCAGCAGCTTGGGGGCTAGCGAAGAGACCCAGTACTTC
TRBJ2-5,TRBV12-3/TRBV12-4,-,few,CASSPGLWKRETQYF,TGTGCCAGCAGTCCGGGACTCTGGAAAAGGGAGACCCAGTACTTC
TRBJ2-3,TRBV7-9,TRBD2,few,CASSPRTSWATQYF,TGTGCCAGCAGCCCAAGGACTAGCTGGGCTACGCAGTATTTT
TRBJ2-3,TRBV20-1,TRBD1,few,CSASGTAYTDTQYF,TGCAGTGCTAGCGGGACAGCTTACACAGATACGCAGTATTTT